Shown below are 9 T cell receptor beta chains from a single sample sequenced in a study of T cell responses to AZD1222 COVID-19 vaccine. The data were produced by immunoSEQ multiplex PCR, yet TCRdb's version contains in-frame clones alone and is incomplete. Of 95,000 to 110,000 clones in the sample, 93% were seen once. Sequencing used peripheral blood, obtained on day 0 of AZD1222 vaccination. All receptors derive from an adult in good health.

V gene TRBV18 combines with J gene TRBJ1-2; D call uncertain. The V gene's germline CDR1 is KGHSH and CDR2 LQKENI. Trimming removed 2 bases from V and 1 base from J, with 8 bases in between. This CDR3 is 14 amino acids long. CDR3: CASSPRPVNYGYTF. In nucleotides, the CDR3 is TGTGCCAGCTCACCAAGGCCTGTTAACTATGGCTACACCTTC.

The rearrangement links TRBV9 to TRBJ2-7, with a tentative D call TRBD2 (6 bases). In germline, CDR1 is SGDLS, CDR2 YYNGEE. The CDR3 extends over 14 amino acids. V lost 3 bases and J lost 6, with 16 bases in between. CDR3 amino acids: CASSATSRGLEQYF. CDR3 nucleotide sequence: TGTGCCAGCAGCGCCACTAGCAGAGGGCTCGAGCAGTACTTC.

The table lists this clone with a few counts. The V gene is TRBV7-8, the J gene TRBJ2-7; D is perhaps TRBD1 (6 bases). The CDR3 is made up of 12 amino acids. The ends were cut back, 6 bases at V and 6 bases at J, with 12 bases in the middle. In germline, CDR1 is SGHVS, CDR2 FQNEAQ. Here the CDR3 reads CASSQGPTEQYF. The CDR3, as DNA: TGTGCCAGCAGTCAGGGGCCGACCGAGCAGTACTTC.

The rearrangement links TRBV25-1 to TRBJ2-7, with D possibly being TRBD1 or TRBD2 (5 bases each). The V end was cut by 3 bases, the J end by 1 base, with 10 bases between. The germline CDR1 and CDR2 sequences are MGHDK and SYGVNS. The CDR3 is 14 residues long. The CDR3 spells CASSEAGASYEQYF. The CDR3 bases are TGTGCCAGCAGTGAGGCCGGGGCTTCCTACGAGCAGTACTTC.

The chain recombines TRBV19 with TRBJ2-2; unclear D gene. This CDR3 has 13 amino acids. The V end was cut by 7 bases, the J end by 2 bases, with 8 bases between. CDR1 and CDR2 from the germline V gene are LNHDA and SQIVND (reference sequence). CDR3 sequence: CASKPRNTGELFF. CDR3 in DNA: TGTGCCAGTAAACCGAGAAACACCGGGGAGCTGTTTTTT. The full variable domain, rest sourced from reference TRBV19 and TRBJ2-2, is DGGITQSPKYLFRKEGQNVTLSCEQNLNHDAMYWYRQDPGQGLRLIYYSQIVNDFQKGDIAEGYSVSREKKESFPLTVTSAQKNPTAFYLCASKPRNTGELFFGEGSRLTVL.

The chain links TRBV5-5 to TRBJ2-7, with D maybe TRBD1 (6 bases). V dropped 4 bases and J dropped 0 bases, with 14 bases sitting between them. Germline CDR1 and CDR2: SGHKS and YYEKEE (reference sequence). The CDR3 is 15 residues long. CDR3 sequence: CASSETGSSSYEQYF. The CDR3 region has the DNA TGTGCCAGCAGCGAGACAGGATCCAGCTCCTACGAGCAGTACTTC. Supplemented by reference TRBV5-5 and TRBJ2-7, the full variable domain reads DAGVTQSPTHLIKTRGQQVTLRCSPISGHKSVSWYQQVLGQGPQFIFQYYEKEERGRGNFPDRFSARQFPNYSSELNVNALLLGDSALYLCASSETGSSSYEQYFGPGTRLTVT.

The chain couples TRBV11-2 to TRBJ2-5; no reliable D call. The ends were cut back, 2 bases at V and 5 bases at J, with 9 bases in the middle. This CDR3 is 13 amino acids long. The germline gives CDR1 SGHAT, CDR2 FQNNGV. CDR3 nucleotide sequence: TGTGCCAGCAGCTTAATTGCATCGGAGACCCAGTACTTC. Translated, it gives CASSLIASETQYF.

The chain uses TRBV11-3 and TRBJ2-7, with a possible D match to TRBD2 (6 bases). The CDR3 spans 16 residues. The germline V and J ends were trimmed by 6 bases and 5 bases, with 23 bases remaining between them. Germline values: CDR1 SGHNT, CDR2 YENEEA. The CDR3 protein is CASSSTSFLAWNEQYF. DNA for the CDR3: TGTGCCAGCAGTTCGACGAGTTTTCTAGCGTGGAACGAGCAGTACTTC. The full variable domain, completed using reference TRBV11-3 and TRBJ2-7, is EAGVVQSPRYKIIEKKQPVAFWCNPISGHNTLYWYLQNLGQGPELLIRYENEEAVDDSQLPKDRFSAERLKGVDSTLKIQPAELGDSAVYLCASSSTSFLAWNEQYFGPGTRLTVT.

This chain uses TRBV5-4 with TRBJ1-2; the D is unclear. The V end lost 6 bases, the J end lost 10 bases, and 22 bases lay between the germline ends. The CDR3 is 14 amino acids. Germline V gene sequence: CDR1 SGHNT, CDR2 YYREEE (reference sequence). The CDR3 here is CASTPGRPSMDYTF. The DNA for the CDR3 is TGTGCCAGCACCCCGGGCAGACCCAGTATGGACTACACCTTC. Combining the CDR3 with reference TRBV5-4 and TRBJ1-2 gives the whole variable domain ETGVTQSPTHLIKTRGQQVTLRCSSQSGHNTVSWYQQALGQGPQFIFQYYREEENGRGNFPPRFSGLQFPNYSSELNVNALELDDSALYLCASTPGRPSMDYTFGSGTRLTVV.